This record concerns one T cell receptor (beta chain) sequence. These data come from a study of CXCR3-negative and CXCR3-positive naive CD8 T cells. Study information: Some 140 million TRB reads were obtained in total, which works out to about 1.5 +/- 0.3 million per library.

UMI-labeled 5' RACE TRB cDNA libraries were prepared from the cells. TCRdb reprocessed the 5' RACE reads and reports one entry per CDR3 protein, with no DNA. The repertoire table contains fewer than 55,000 distinct CDR3 sequences. CDR1 SGHTA and CDR2 FQGNSA come from the germline V gene. The CDR3 contains 12 residues. V gene TRBV7-2 combines with J gene TRBJ2-1. The specimen was naive CXCR3- CD8+ T cells from blood. Subset noted: CD45RO-CCR7+CD27+CD95- naive CD8+ T cells lacking CXCR3 (TNR3-). The TCR originated in a human donor in good health. Some clones in this sample may be carry-over from other donors' samples. This CDR3 reads CASSFVWGEQFF. Together with reference TRBV7-2 and TRBJ2-1, the CDR3 gives the full variable domain: GAGVSQSPSNKVTEKGKDVELRCDPISGHTALYWYRQSLGQGLEFLIYFQGNSAPDKSGLPSDRFSAERTGGSVSTLTIQRTQQEDSAVYLCASSFVWGEQFFGPGTRLTVL.